This TCR beta chain derives from a study of early T cells in non-severe SARS-CoV-2 infection. The CDR3 sequence is 15 residues long. The V end lost 0 bases, the J end lost 4 bases, and 12 bases lay between the germline ends. Germline V gene lookup returns CDR1 SGHNT and CDR2 YYREEE (reference sequence). Each cDNA molecule carried a unique molecular identifier. TCRdb re-called the 5' RACE reads through MiXCR, storing one row per CDR3 protein. The repertoire holds some 41,000 distinct CDR3 sequences, with roughly 5.9% as singletons. This clonotype was counted a few times. The source of this sequence is an adult who was a healthcare worker with PCR-confirmed SARS-CoV-2 infection or an uninfected control (not recorded which). The material sequenced was whole blood. The chain links TRBV5-4 to TRBJ2-3; D perhaps matches TRBD2 (5 bases). CDR3 protein: CASSLVRGIADTQYF. Here the CDR3 DNA reads TGTGCCAGCAGCTTGGTTCGGGGAATAGCAGATACGCAGTATTTT.